The 16 T cell receptor beta chains below come from one sample, sequenced in a study of blood T cell repertoires in COVID-19. Assay: immunoSEQ multiplex PCR; the TCRdb copy retains only in-frame clones and omits some. The table includes hundreds of thousands of clones, around 80% detected once. The specimen was peripheral blood. Source of these receptors: an elderly woman with acute or convalescent COVID-19.

The V gene is TRBV18, the J gene TRBJ2-3; TRBD2 matches at 13 bases. The CDR3 contains 16 residues. Germline CDR1 KGHSH, CDR2 LQKENI. With V trimmed by 3 bases and J by 0 bases, 0 bases remained unmatched. CDR3 nucleotides: TGTGCCAGCTCACCGACTAGCGGGAGGAGCACAGATACGCAGTATTTT. This sequence encodes CASSPTSGRSTDTQYF.

This clone appeared once. V is TRBV6-5 and J is TRBJ1-1, with TRBD1 matching 9 bases. CDR3 length: 11 residues. V gave up 6 bases and J gave up 10 bases; unmatched junction bases: 3. The germline CDR1 and CDR2 sequences are MNHEY and SVGAGI. Here the CDR3 reads CASRGQGRAFF. The CDR3 nucleotides read TGTGCCAGCAGGGGACAGGGAAGAGCTTTCTTT.

DNA of the CDR3: TGTGCCAGCAGCTATCGACCCGCCGGGACAGGGGGTTCGATGAACACTGAAGCTTTCTTT. This translates into CASSYRPAGTGGSMNTEAFF. V usage is TRBV7-6 and J usage is TRBJ1-1, with 11 nucleotides matching TRBD1. The CDR3 has 20 residues. Germline CDR1 SGHVS, CDR2 FNYEAQ. J lost 0 bases, V lost 4 bases, and 16 bases had no gene match.

The chain is built from TRBV6-1 and TRBJ2-1, with D maybe TRBD2 (7 bases). The CDR3 has 15 amino acids. Trimming cost V 2 bases and J 4 bases, with 12 bases left between them. Looked up from germline, CDR1 is MNHNS and CDR2 is SASEGT. The CDR3 is CASSELGGLYNEQFF. The CDR3 region has the DNA TGTGCCAGCAGTGAATTGGGGGGGCTATACAATGAGCAGTTCTTC.

This rearrangement joins TRBV7-2 to TRBJ2-1; a weak D match, TRBD1 (5 bases). CDR3 size: 18 residues. Trimming took off 2 bases at V and 1 base at J, with 18 bases between the two ends. Germline V gene sequence: CDR1 SGHTA, CDR2 FQGNSA. CDR3 amino acids: CASSLLLRGAASYNEQFF. The DNA of the CDR3 is TGTGCCAGCAGCTTACTGCTGCGTGGGGCGGCTTCCTACAATGAGCAGTTCTTC.

CDR3 nucleotide sequence: TGTGCCAGCAGCCGCGGGCTGGTAGCGGGGCAAGAGACCCAGTACTTC. Protein: CASSRGLVAGQETQYF. The V call is TRBV7-2, the J call TRBJ2-5; 8 nucleotides align to TRBD2. CDR3 length: 16 amino acids. The V segment lost 5 bases and the J segment 2 bases; nucleotides outside the gene matches: 10. CDR1 SGHTA and CDR2 FQGNSA come from the germline V gene.

V and J are TRBV6-5 and TRBJ2-5; possibly TRBD2 for D (5 bases). The CDR3 has 15 amino acids. The germline V gene has CDR1 MNHEY and CDR2 SVGAGI. V lost 4 bases, J lost 2 bases, and 14 bases lay in between. The CDR3 nucleotides are TGTGCCAGCAGTTCGTCTCTAGCCATACAAGAGACCCAGTACTTC. Translated: CASSSSLAIQETQYF.

The chain employs TRBV6-1 and TRBJ1-2; 8 bases are a match to TRBD1. After removal of 3 bases from V and 0 bases from J, the junction contained 3 bases not matched to a gene. CDR3 length: 15 residues. Germline values: CDR1 MNHNS, CDR2 SASEGT. The CDR3 loop is CASSEDRDANYGYTF. CDR3 bases: TGTGCCAGCAGTGAGGACAGGGACGCTAACTATGGCTACACCTTC.

The chain couples TRBV19 to TRBJ1-3; 9 positions agree with TRBD1. Germline values: CDR1 LNHDA, CDR2 SQIVND (reference sequence). Losses at the gene ends were 5 bases for V and 2 bases for J; bases not matched to a gene: 4. The CDR3 is 15 amino acids. CDR3 sequence (DNA): TGTGCCAGTAGTCGGGACAGGGAACCTGGAAACACCATATATTTT. Translated: CASSRDREPGNTIYF.

There are a few counts of this clone. Additional DNA sequences in this sample encode the identical CDR3. The chain carries TRBV6-2 or TRBV6-3 and TRBJ2-1; tentative D call: TRBD1 (6 bases). Germline V gene sequence: CDR1 MNHEY, CDR2 SVGEGT. The CDR3 length is 13 residues. V lost 5 bases and J lost 3, with 8 bases in between. CDR3 nucleotide sequence: TGTGCCAGCAGTCCGGACAGCTACAATGAGCAGTTCTTC. It encodes CASSPDSYNEQFF.

J is TRBJ2-7 and V is TRBV11-2; perhaps TRBD1 as D (6 bases). CDR3 length equals 15 residues. V was trimmed by 2 bases and J by 0 bases, leaving 11 bases between them. CDR1 is SGHAT and CDR2 is FQNNGV in the germline V gene. CDR3 nucleotide sequence: TGTGCCAGCAGCTTAATTCAGGGGTCCTCCTACGAGCAGTACTTC. Translating gives CASSLIQGSSYEQYF. Variable domain in full (rest from reference TRBV11-2 and TRBJ2-7): EAGVAQSPRYKIIEKRQSVAFWCNPISGHATLYWYQQILGQGPKLLIQFQNNGVVDDSQLPKDRFSAERLKGVDSTLKIQPAKLEDSAVYLCASSLIQGSSYEQYFGPGTRLTVT.

This chain joins TRBV14 and TRBJ1-2; D call uncertain. Germline values: CDR1 SGHDN, CDR2 FVKESK. The CDR3 is 14 residues long. Trimming cost V 1 base and J 4 bases, with 10 bases left between them. The CDR3 sequence is CASSQASSLYGYTF. For the CDR3, the DNA is TGTGCCAGCAGCCAAGCTTCCTCCCTCTATGGCTACACCTTC. Combining the CDR3 with reference TRBV14 and TRBJ1-2 gives the whole variable domain EAGVTQFPSHSVIEKGQTVTLRCDPISGHDNLYWYRRVMGKEIKFLLHFVKESKQDESGMPNNRFLAERTGGTYSTLKVQPAELEDSGVYFCASSQASSLYGYTFGSGTRLTVV.

In its sample, this clone was seen a few times. The chain recombines TRBV2 with TRBJ2-4; 8 bases match TRBD1. Germline-derived CDR1 and CDR2 are SNHLY and FYNNEI. After removal of 1 base from V and 6 bases from J, the junction contained 2 bases not matched to a gene. The CDR3 sequence is 14 residues long. The chain's CDR3 is CASSEETGANIQYF. As DNA, the CDR3 is TGTGCCAGCAGTGAAGAGACAGGGGCAAACATTCAGTACTTC. Based on the CDR3 plus reference TRBV2 and TRBJ2-4, the full variable domain is EPEVTQTPSHQVTQMGQEVILRCVPISNHLYFYWYRQILGQKVEFLVSFYNNEISEKSEIFDDQFSVERPDGSNFTLKIRSTKLEDSAMYFCASSEETGANIQYFGAGTRLSVL.

This chain uses TRBV7-2 with TRBJ2-7; 9 nucleotides line up with TRBD2. CDR1 and CDR2 (germline): SGHTA, FQGNSA. This CDR3 has 17 residues. Losses at the gene ends were 2 bases for V and 0 bases for J; bases not matched to a gene: 8. In DNA, the CDR3 is TGTGCCAGCAGCTTAAATGCGGGCGGGGGGGCCTCCTACGAGCAGTACTTC. Protein sequence: CASSLNAGGGASYEQYF. Filled out from reference TRBV7-2 and TRBJ2-7, the complete variable domain reads GAGVSQSPSNKVTEKGKDVELRCDPISGHTALYWYRQSLGQGLEFLIYFQGNSAPDKSGLPSDRFSAERTGGSVSTLTIQRTQQEDSAVYLCASSLNAGGGASYEQYFGPGTRLTVT.

The chain combines TRBV2 with TRBJ2-5; 7 bases are shared with TRBD1. CDR3 length: 15 amino acids. Germline V lookup: CDR1 SNHLY, CDR2 FYNNEI. V was pared by 8 bases and J by 2 bases, with 11 bases of the junction left unmatched. CDR3 loop: CASRRTGIYQETQYF. For the CDR3, the DNA is TGTGCCAGCCGCAGGACAGGAATCTATCAAGAGACCCAGTACTTC. Together with reference TRBV2 and TRBJ2-5, the CDR3 gives the full variable domain: EPEVTQTPSHQVTQMGQEVILRCVPISNHLYFYWYRQILGQKVEFLVSFYNNEISEKSEIFDDQFSVERPDGSNFTLKIRSTKLEDSAMYFCASRRTGIYQETQYFGPGTRLLVL.

V and J are TRBV4-3 and TRBJ2-7, with 10 bases matching TRBD1. V lost 1 base and J lost 5; bases outside the gene matches: 11. This CDR3 spans 17 amino acids. Germline V gives CDR1 LGHNA, CDR2 YSLEER. CDR3 sequence (DNA): TGCGCCAGCAGCCAAGCTGAGGTTGGGACAGGGGTACACGAGCAGTACTTC. It encodes CASSQAEVGTGVHEQYF.